This TCR beta chain derives from a study of cytomegalovirus exposure and HLA in healthy donors. Background on the study: Out of a few hundred genotyped donors, less than 90% belonged to the Caucasian-associated ancestry cluster. The study, taken as a whole, reports: In vitro work confirmed that three CMV-associated chains recognize CMV antigens. The HLA-A and HLA-B alleles of most subjects were reportedly predicted accurately from TCR beta sequences.

Germline V gene lookup returns CDR1 GTSNPN and CDR2 SVGIG (reference sequence). V was pared by 0 bases and J by 2 bases, with 14 bases between. The CDR3 is 16 amino acids. At collection, donors were nominally healthy, but unrecorded immune exposures were probable. As concerns this clone: Antigen: not known.

60 Vbeta and 13 Jbeta primers were used in PCR. Measured with immunoSEQ multiplex PCR; TCRdb has only the in-frame clones, and not every one. This table holds about 82,000 clones, around 82% found once. This clonotype was sampled from a man aged 50-60 years in good health and CMV-seronegative. V and J are TRBV30 and TRBJ1-5; possible D gene TRBD1, 5 bases. Sequenced material: PBMCs. The CDR3 sequence is CAWSVRGGRGNQPQHF. The CDR3 DNA sequence: TGTGCCTGGAGTGTACGTGGGGGGAGGGGCAATCAGCCCCAGCATTTT.